Included here is one T cell receptor beta chain sequence, with context. Its antigen remains undetermined. No much larger clonotype is one base removed from it; base qualities were not supplied. The sample is drawn from a study of human CD4 T cells and Enterobacteriaceae (TCRdb year 2020). Ex vivo total memory CD4+ samples were sequenced at deep level, with detection sensitivity of one cell in 200,000. The QIAamp DNA Micro Kit was used to extract genomic DNA from cell pellets, and spectrophotometry was used to check the quantity and purity of the genomic DNA. The immunoSEQ multiplex PCR assay was used to amplify TCR Vbeta CDR3 regions. The Illumina HiSeq platform was used to sequence the amplicons. Retrieved sequences were 87 nucleotides long and contained the CDR3 region. The study's own analysis went as follows. A clonotype was defined as a unique productive TCR Vbeta nucleotide sequence and was quantified by productive template frequency from ImmunoSEQ Analyzer V3.0. A threshold at the top 5th percentile of each frequency-ranked repertoire was used to define expanded clonotypes. Repertoire overlap was computed as Chao-Jaccard with the R package fossil and visualized by nonmetric multidimensional scaling with the R package MASS. This is the immuneACCESS table as TCRdb keeps it, with only in-frame sequences that have V and J called. A part of the clones is gone; compared with another copy, unresolved V genes explain less than half, and the rest is unexplained. For V, J and clone size, that table is used; D and trimming come from the DNA. The sample table contains some 30,000 clones; only one count was recorded for around four fifths of them. 1.5% to 2% of the sample is in the top ten clones.

Summary of the overall study and its limitations: In ex vivo samples, clonotypes with broad cross-reactivity seemed more expanded than specific clonotypes, as 11 of 19 and about 60% of the roughly 35 fell within the top 5%. The reactivity of ex vivo clonotypes was inferred solely through the matching of nucleotide sequences to CFSE-low cultures from the same donors.

Memory CD4+ T cells were FACS-sorted on a FACSAria III to over 95% purity as all CD4+ cells other than CD45RA+CCR7+CD95- naive cells. Blood from healthy donors came from blood donation centers in Switzerland. Total CD4+ T cells and monocytes were enriched by positive selection with CD4 and CD14 magnetic microbeads. CD8+, CD14+, CD16+, CD56+, CD19+ and CD25-bright cells were excluded prior to sorting. To assess in vivo expansion of bacteria-reactive clonotypes, total memory CD4+ T cells from a couple of blood donors were sequenced directly ex vivo. Ficoll-Paque Plus was used to isolate peripheral blood mononuclear cells from donor blood. As encoded in the germline V gene, CDR1 is SGHVS while CDR2 is FNYEAQ. A distance of 11 bases separates the germline ends of V and J, which lose 4 bases and 5 bases respectively. The cysteine opens and the phenylalanine closes a CDR3 of 13 amino acids. Only the CDR3 DNA stays, 39 bases, in frame from base 1.

The sequence links TRBV7-6 to TRBJ2-5; TRBD1 is possibly the D segment (6 matching bases). The clonotype originates from a human donor in good health. Sequenced: memory CD4+ T cells from blood. This sample's cell subset or site label indicates: total memory CD4 T cells sorted directly ex vivo, unstimulated. The DNA sequence reads TGTGCCAGCAGCTACCGACAGGTGGAGACCCAGTACTTC. It translates as CASSYRQVETQYF.